The rows below give T cell receptor beta chains drawn from one sample of a study of control samples from healthy donors and cancer patients. Measured with immunoSEQ multiplex PCR; TCRdb has only the in-frame clones, and not every one. The sample has 85,000 to 90,000 clones, 86% seen once. The specimen was blood. These receptors were obtained from a man younger than 40 in good health. Each CDR3 is given with its conserved first and last residue. The D gene is left open where the match is weak. Rows may omit the clone size; those that give it use once, few, many or a size class.

>TRBD1|TRBJ1-6|TRBV19|-
TGTGCCAGTGACAGGGGGCCACCCCTCCACTTT
CASDRGPPLHF
>-|TRBJ2-3|TRBV6-2/TRBV6-3|once
TGTGCCAGCAGTTACCGGGGACTGGGGGGGCCAAATACGCAGTATTTT
CASSYRGLGGPNTQYF
>-|TRBJ2-5|TRBV6-1|once
TGTGCCAGCAGTGAAGTTCTCCAGGGGCAAAAGACCCAGTACTTC
CASSEVLQGQKTQYF
>TRBD1|TRBJ1-2|TRBV27|once
TGTGCCAGCAGCCCGTCCGGACAGGCCTCCTATGGCTACACCTTC
CASSPSGQASYGYTF
>TRBD2|TRBJ2-5|TRBV2|-
TGTGCCGGCAGCGGGGGGGCAGGGGGCAACCAAGAGACCCAGTACTTC
CAGSGGAGGNQETQYF
>-|TRBJ2-2|TRBV5-1|-
TGCGCCAGCAGCTTGGGCCCCACAGGTACCCCCGGGGAGCTGTTTTTT
CASSLGPTGTPGELFF
>-|TRBJ1-3|TRBV2|-
TGTGCCAGCGGCCTGATACAGGGACACTCTGGAAACACCATATATTTT
CASGLIQGHSGNTIYF
>TRBD1|TRBJ1-1|TRBV29-1|once
TGCAGCGCCCGGACAGGGGTAGACACTGAAGCTTTCTTT
CSARTGVDTEAFF
>TRBD1|TRBJ2-3|TRBV18|-
TGTGCCAGCTCACCCCGGGACAGCAGCACAGATACGCAGTATTTT
CASSPRDSSTDTQYF
>-|TRBJ1-4|TRBV7-2|-
TGTGCCAGCAGCTTAGAAATGCAGGGGTTGTACGAAAAACTGTTTTTT
CASSLEMQGLYEKLFF
>-|TRBJ1-1|TRBV25-1|-
TGTGCCAGCAGGGGGAACGGAGTGAACACTGAAGCTTTCTTT
CASRGNGVNTEAFF
>TRBD1|TRBJ2-7|TRBV12-5|-
TGTGCTAGTGGACCAACAGGGGGAGTTTACGAGCAGTACTTC
CASGPTGGVYEQYF
>-|TRBJ1-2|TRBV12-3/TRBV12-4|-
TGTGCCAGCAGATGGGGCTGGGGTGGCTACACCTTC
CASRWGWGGYTF
>-|TRBJ1-3|TRBV6-1|-
TGTGCCAGCAGTGAGGGGGGTAGCTCTGGAAACACCATATATTTT
CASSEGGSSGNTIYF
>TRBD2|TRBJ2-1|TRBV5-1|-
TGCGCCAGCAGCTTGGGGGTAATAGCGGGGGCTTACAATGAGCAGTTCTTC
CASSLGVIAGAYNEQFF
>-|TRBJ1-1|TRBV7-2|-
TGTGCCAGCAGCTTGATCCTCAGGGTGAACACTGAAGCTTTCTTT
CASSLILRVNTEAFF
>-|TRBJ2-7|TRBV10-3|-
TGTGCCATCAGTTTCTCCGCGTACGAGCAGTACTTC
CAISFSAYEQYF
>-|TRBJ1-3|TRBV11-2|-
TGTGCCAGCAGCTTCCAGGGGTTGAGAAACACCATATATTTT
CASSFQGLRNTIYF
>TRBD1|TRBJ1-6|TRBV6-6|medium-sized
TGTGCCAGCAGAGCGACAGGGCTAAATTCACCCCTCCACTTT
CASRATGLNSPLHF
>-|TRBJ2-7|TRBV10-3|once
TGTGCCATCCAAGGAGATTCCTACGAGCAGTACTTC
CAIQGDSYEQYF
>-|TRBJ2-7|TRBV10-3|-
TGTGCCATCAGTGACAGGGCTGACGAGCAGTACTTC
CAISDRADEQYF
>-|TRBJ1-2|TRBV6-5|-
TGTGCCAGCAGAGTGGAAACAAGCTATGGCTACACCTTC
CASRVETSYGYTF